Listed here are 11 T cell receptor beta chains from one sample, sequenced in a study of beta chain features in type 1 diabetes. Of the isolated RNA, all was reverse transcribed, and so the sequenced material was expressed TCRB transcripts. TCRdb keeps only in-frame clones here, not all; method: immunoSEQ multiplex PCR. The sample includes 250,000 to 350,000 clones, around an eighth of them seen just once. Antigens for these TCRs are unknown. Overall study results and limits: Patients with Type 1 diabetes showed moderately but significantly shorter TCRB CDR3s in all four CD4+ subsets.

Sequenced: naive CD4+ T cells from blood. Receptors were obtained from a young man with type 1 diabetes.

The chain employs TRBV28 and TRBJ2-3; no firm D call. The CDR3 has 13 residues. Germline CDR1 MDHEN, CDR2 SYDVKM. Trimming took 6 bases from V and 2 from J, leaving 9 bases between them. As DNA, the CDR3 is TGTGCCAGCAGCCGAGTTGTCACAGATACGCAGTATTTT. As protein: CASSRVVTDTQYF.

The V call is TRBV5-1, the J call TRBJ1-1; D not certain. CDR1 and CDR2 from the germline V gene are SGHRS and YFSETQ. This CDR3 has 15 residues. The V gene lost 2 bases and the J gene lost 4 bases, with 15 bases spanning the gap. The CDR3: CASSLQNFGGTEAFF. The CDR3 DNA follows: TGCGCCAGCAGCTTACAAAACTTCGGAGGCACTGAAGCTTTCTTT. Full variable domain (remainder filled in from reference TRBV5-1 and TRBJ1-1): KAGVTQTPRYLIKTRGQQVTLSCSPISGHRSVSWYQQTPGQGLQFLFEYFSETQRNKGNFPGRFSGRQFSNSRSEMNVSTLELGDSALYLCASSLQNFGGTEAFFGQGTRLTVV.

This clone has only a few counts. The gene calls are TRBV7-2 and TRBJ2-3; D is undetermined. Germline CDR1 SGHTA, CDR2 FQGNSA. With 3 bases removed from V and 1 base from J, the gap between germline ends came to 11 bases. The CDR3 length is 15 residues. The CDR3 coding sequence is TGTGCCAGCAGCTTGAGTATGGTCCGCACAGATACGCAGTATTTT. Its protein is CASSLSMVRTDTQYF.

This clone was seen a handful of times. CDR3 bases: TGTGCCAGCAGCTTCGGAGGGGACAGGCTCTACGAGCAGTACTTC. Its translation: CASSFGGDRLYEQYF. The rearrangement joins TRBV9 to TRBJ2-7, with 8 bases aligning to TRBD1. V shed 4 bases, J shed 3 bases, and the junction held 9 bases outside the gene matches. Germline lookup yields CDR1 SGDLS and CDR2 YYNGEE. The CDR3 contains 15 residues.

The rearrangement uses TRBV9 and TRBJ2-1; D is perhaps TRBD2 (6 bases). V was pared by 4 bases and J by 10 bases, with 24 bases between. This CDR3 is built from 16 residues. Germline V gene data show CDR1 as SGDLS and CDR2 as YYNGEE. CDR3 bases: TGTGCCAGCAGCCCTCGTATGGGGGAGGAAGTGAAGGAGCAGTTCTTC. It specifies CASSPRMGEEVKEQFF.

V gene TRBV7-9 combines with J gene TRBJ2-1, with 9 nucleotides matching TRBD1. Trimming took 5 bases from V and 4 from J; bases not matched to a gene: 3. The CDR3 is made up of 14 amino acids. Germline V gene sequence: CDR1 SEHNR, CDR2 FQNEAQ (reference sequence). This chain's CDR3 is CASSPTGGYNEQFF. As DNA, the CDR3 is TGTGCCAGCAGCCCGACAGGGGGGTACAATGAGCAGTTCTTC.

V gene TRBV5-1 combines with J gene TRBJ2-1; 11 bases agree with TRBD2. CDR1 and CDR2 (germline): SGHRS, YFSETQ. The CDR3 runs to 16 residues. The J segment lost 2 bases and the V segment lost 2 bases, leaving 3 bases of the junction unmatched. CDR3 loop: CASSLLAGEAYNEQFF. CDR3 sequence (DNA): TGCGCCAGCAGCTTACTAGCGGGAGAAGCCTACAATGAGCAGTTCTTC.

This clone appeared a few times. This chain connects TRBV30 to TRBJ1-5; TRBD1 matches 7 bases. Germline CDR1 and CDR2: GTSNPN and SVGIG (reference sequence). J gave up 7 bases and V 3 bases, and 12 bases lay outside the gene matches. The CDR3 contains 15 residues. The CDR3: CAWRDPYRGGQPQHF. The CDR3 nucleotides are TGTGCCTGGAGGGACCCTTACAGGGGTGGGCAGCCCCAGCATTTT.

This clone was observed a few times. The DNA for the CDR3 is TGTGCCAGCAGCGTAGGGGGCTTCCAGGGGGAGACCCAGTACTTC. Its protein is CASSVGGFQGETQYF. V and J are TRBV9 and TRBJ2-5, with a weak D call TRBD1 (6 bases). Trimming took 0 bases from V and 5 from J, leaving 14 bases between them. The CDR3 loop spans 15 amino acids. CDR1 and CDR2 (germline): SGDLS, YYNGEE.

The J gene is TRBJ1-1, the V gene TRBV29-1; no clear D gene. Germline V gives CDR1 SQVTM, CDR2 ANQGSEA. V lost 5 bases, J lost 1 base, and 14 bases lay in between. This CDR3 is built from 14 residues. CDR3 residues: CSVTERLTNTEAFF. CDR3 sequence (DNA): TGCAGCGTTACCGAGCGTCTCACGAACACTGAAGCTTTCTTT.

A few counts support this clone. The chain employs TRBV12-5 and TRBJ1-1; 11 bases align to TRBD1. Germline V gene sequence: CDR1 LGHNT, CDR2 FRNRAP. This CDR3 spans 18 amino acids. With V trimmed by 1 base and J by 4 bases, 11 bases remained unmatched. CDR3 sequence reads: CASGLEIGTGGVGTEAFF. CDR3 nucleotides: TGTGCTAGTGGTTTGGAGATCGGGACAGGGGGTGTTGGCACTGAAGCTTTCTTT.